This T cell receptor beta chain was retrieved from a study of shared clonotypes between healthy human individuals. CD45RO-negative, CCR7-positively selected cells formed the naive CD8 fraction, excluding terminally differentiated effector memory CD45RA+ cells. Trimming cost V 8 bases and J 3 bases; bases outside gene matches: 12. The CDR3 sequence is 16 residues long. Germline values: CDR1 SEHNR, CDR2 FQNEAQ (reference sequence). TCRdb's table, derived via immunoSEQ multiplex PCR, lists solely in-frame clones and lacks some. The table shows a few million clones, with about 94% occurring only once. The chain carries TRBV7-9 and TRBJ2-3, with 9 nucleotides matching TRBD1. Material for sequencing was naive CD8+ T cells from PBMCs. This clonotype was obtained from a man aged 18 to 29 in good health. Some clones in this sample may be carry-over from other donors' samples. The CDR3 protein is CASLHAQGARTDTQYF. CDR3 bases: TGTGCCAGCCTCCACGCACAGGGGGCGCGGACAGATACGCAGTATTTT. The full variable domain, its missing parts supplied by reference TRBV7-9 and TRBJ2-3, is DTGVSQNPRHKITKRGQNVTFRCDPISEHNRLYWYRQTLGQGPEFLTYFQNEAQLEKSRLLSDRFSAERPKGSFSTLEIQRTEQGDSAMYLCASLHAQGARTDTQYFGPGTRLTVL.